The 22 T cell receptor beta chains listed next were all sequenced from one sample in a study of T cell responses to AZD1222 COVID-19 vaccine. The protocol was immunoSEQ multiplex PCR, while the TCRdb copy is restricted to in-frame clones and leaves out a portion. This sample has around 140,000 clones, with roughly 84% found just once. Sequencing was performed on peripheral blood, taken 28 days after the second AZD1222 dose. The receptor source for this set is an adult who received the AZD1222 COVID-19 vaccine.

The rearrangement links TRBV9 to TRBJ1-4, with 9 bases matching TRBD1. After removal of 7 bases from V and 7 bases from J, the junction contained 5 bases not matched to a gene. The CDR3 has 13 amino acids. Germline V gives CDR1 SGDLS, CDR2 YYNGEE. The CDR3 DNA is TGTGCCAGCGGGGGACAGGGCCGTGAAAAACTGTTTTTT. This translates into CASGGQGREKLFF.

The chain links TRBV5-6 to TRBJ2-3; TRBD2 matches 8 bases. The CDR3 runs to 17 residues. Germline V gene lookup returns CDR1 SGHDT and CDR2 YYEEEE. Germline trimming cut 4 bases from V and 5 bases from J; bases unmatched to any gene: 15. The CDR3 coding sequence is TGTGCCAGCAGCCCAGTGCGGGAGGCCGCTTTCGGAGATACGCAGTATTTT. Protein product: CASSPVREAAFGDTQYF.

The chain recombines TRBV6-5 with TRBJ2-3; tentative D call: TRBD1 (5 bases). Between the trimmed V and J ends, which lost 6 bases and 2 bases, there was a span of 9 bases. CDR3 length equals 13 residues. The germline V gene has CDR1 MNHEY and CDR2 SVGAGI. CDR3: CASSRQFTDTQYF. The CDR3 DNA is TGTGCCAGCAGCAGACAGTTCACAGATACGCAGTATTTT.

In DNA form, the CDR3 reads TGTGCCAGCAGCCTCGACCAAGTTCGGGCTTTCTTT. It is translated as CASSLDQVRAFF. The rearrangement links TRBV7-9 to TRBJ1-1, with D unresolved. V was trimmed by 5 bases and J by 11 bases, leaving 15 bases between them. CDR1 is SEHNR and CDR2 is FQNEAQ in the germline V gene (reference sequence). The CDR3 has 12 residues.

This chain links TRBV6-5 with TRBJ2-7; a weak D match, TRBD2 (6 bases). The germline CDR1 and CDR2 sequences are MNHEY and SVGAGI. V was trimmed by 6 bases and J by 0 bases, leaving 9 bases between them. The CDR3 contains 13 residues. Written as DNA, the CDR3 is TGTGCCAGCAGGCCCGGGGGCTCCTACGAGCAGTACTTC. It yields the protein CASRPGGSYEQYF.

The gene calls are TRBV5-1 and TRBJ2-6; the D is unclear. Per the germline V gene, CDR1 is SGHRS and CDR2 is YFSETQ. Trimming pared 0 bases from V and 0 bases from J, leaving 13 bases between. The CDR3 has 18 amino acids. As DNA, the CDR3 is TGCGCCAGCAGCTTGGGGCACTCCGGCGCCTCTGGGGCCAACGTCCTGACTTTC. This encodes CASSLGHSGASGANVLTF.

CDR3 amino acids: CASSEAGQIRSLGYGYTF. In nucleotides, the CDR3 is TGTGCCAGCAGTGAAGCGGGACAGATAAGATCATTGGGCTATGGCTACACCTTC. The V gene is TRBV2, the J gene TRBJ1-2; 7 bases are shared with TRBD1. CDR1 SNHLY and CDR2 FYNNEI come from the germline V gene. Germline trimming cut 0 bases from V and 4 bases from J; bases unmatched to any gene: 14. CDR3 size: 18 residues.

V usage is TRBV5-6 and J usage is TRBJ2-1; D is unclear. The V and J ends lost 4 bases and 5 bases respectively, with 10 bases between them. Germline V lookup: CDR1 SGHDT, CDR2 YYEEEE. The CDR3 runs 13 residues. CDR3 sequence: CASSRVANNEQFF. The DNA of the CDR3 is TGTGCCAGCAGCCGAGTGGCCAACAATGAGCAGTTCTTC.

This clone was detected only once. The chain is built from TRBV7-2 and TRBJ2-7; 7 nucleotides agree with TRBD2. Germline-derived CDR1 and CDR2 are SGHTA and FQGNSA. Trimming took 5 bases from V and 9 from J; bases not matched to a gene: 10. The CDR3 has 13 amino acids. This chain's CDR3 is CASSIWAGEGQYF. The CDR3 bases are TGTGCCAGCAGCATCTGGGCGGGGGAGGGGCAGTACTTC.

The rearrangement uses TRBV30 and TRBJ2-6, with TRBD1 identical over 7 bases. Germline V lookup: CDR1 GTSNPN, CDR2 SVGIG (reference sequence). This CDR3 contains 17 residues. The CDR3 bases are TGTGCTTGGGGTAGGGCAGGGGGTTCCCCTGGGGCCAACGTCCTGACTTTC. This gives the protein CAWGRAGGSPGANVLTF.

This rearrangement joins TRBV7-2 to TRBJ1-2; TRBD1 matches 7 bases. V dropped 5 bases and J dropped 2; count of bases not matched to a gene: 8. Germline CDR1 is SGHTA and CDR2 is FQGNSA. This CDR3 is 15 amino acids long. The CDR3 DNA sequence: TGTGCCAGCAGCGTTACCGGGACAGTCAACTATGGCTACACCTTC. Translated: CASSVTGTVNYGYTF. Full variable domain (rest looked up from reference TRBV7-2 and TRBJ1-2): GAGVSQSPSNKVTEKGKDVELRCDPISGHTALYWYRQSLGQGLEFLIYFQGNSAPDKSGLPSDRFSAERTGGSVSTLTIQRTQQEDSAVYLCASSVTGTVNYGYTFGSGTRLTVV.

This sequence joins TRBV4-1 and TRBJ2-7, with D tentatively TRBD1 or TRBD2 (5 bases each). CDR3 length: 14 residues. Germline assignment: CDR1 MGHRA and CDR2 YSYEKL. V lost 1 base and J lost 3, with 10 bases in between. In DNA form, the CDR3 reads TGCGCCAGCAGCCAAGGGGACGGGTTCTACGAGCAGTACTTC. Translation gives CASSQGDGFYEQYF.

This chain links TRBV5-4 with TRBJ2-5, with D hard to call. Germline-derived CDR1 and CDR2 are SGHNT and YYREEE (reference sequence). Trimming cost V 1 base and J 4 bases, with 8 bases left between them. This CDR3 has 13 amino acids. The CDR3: CASSLNPGETQYF. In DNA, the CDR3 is TGTGCCAGCAGCTTGAACCCGGGAGAGACCCAGTACTTC. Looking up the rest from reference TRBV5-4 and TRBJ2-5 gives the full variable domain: ETGVTQSPTHLIKTRGQQVTLRCSSQSGHNTVSWYQQALGQGPQFIFQYYREEENGRGNFPPRFSGLQFPNYSSELNVNALELDDSALYLCASSLNPGETQYFGPGTRLLVL.

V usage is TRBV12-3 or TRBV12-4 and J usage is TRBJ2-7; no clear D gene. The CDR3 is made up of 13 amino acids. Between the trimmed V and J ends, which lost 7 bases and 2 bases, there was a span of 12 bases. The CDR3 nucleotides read TGTGCCAGCACTTTCCCTAGAGCCTACGAGCAGTACTTC. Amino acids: CASTFPRAYEQYF.

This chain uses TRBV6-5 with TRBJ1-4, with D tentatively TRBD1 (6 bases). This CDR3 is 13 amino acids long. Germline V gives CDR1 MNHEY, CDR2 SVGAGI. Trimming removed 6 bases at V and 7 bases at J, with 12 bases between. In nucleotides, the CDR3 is TGTGCCAGCAGGAGGGGGGTGGGTGAAAAACTGTTTTTT. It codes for CASRRGVGEKLFF.

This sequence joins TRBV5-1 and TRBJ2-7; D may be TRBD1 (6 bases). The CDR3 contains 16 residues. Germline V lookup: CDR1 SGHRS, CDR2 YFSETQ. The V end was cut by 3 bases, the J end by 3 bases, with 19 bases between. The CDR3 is CASSSATPTGHYEQYF. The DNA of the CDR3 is TGCGCCAGCAGCTCGGCCACTCCAACAGGGCACTACGAGCAGTACTTC.

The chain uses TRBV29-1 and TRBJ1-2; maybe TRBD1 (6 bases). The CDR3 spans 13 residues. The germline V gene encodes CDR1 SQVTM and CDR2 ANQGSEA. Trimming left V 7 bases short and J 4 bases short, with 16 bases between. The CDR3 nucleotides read TGCAGCGCTGGATGGGGGGCCGCCTATGGCTACACCTTC. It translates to CSAGWGAAYGYTF.

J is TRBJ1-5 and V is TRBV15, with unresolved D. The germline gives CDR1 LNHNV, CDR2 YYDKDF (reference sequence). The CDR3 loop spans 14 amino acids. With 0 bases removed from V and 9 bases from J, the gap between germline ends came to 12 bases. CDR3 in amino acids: CATSREQSTGPQHF. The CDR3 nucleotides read TGTGCCACCAGCAGAGAACAGTCTACTGGGCCCCAGCATTTT.

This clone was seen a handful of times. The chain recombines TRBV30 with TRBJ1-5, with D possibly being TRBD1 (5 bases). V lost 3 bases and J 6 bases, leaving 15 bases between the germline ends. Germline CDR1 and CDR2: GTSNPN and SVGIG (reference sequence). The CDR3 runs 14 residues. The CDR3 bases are TGTGCCTGGAGCGGCCTCCAGGGTGGTCAGCCCCAGCATTTT. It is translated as CAWSGLQGGQPQHF.

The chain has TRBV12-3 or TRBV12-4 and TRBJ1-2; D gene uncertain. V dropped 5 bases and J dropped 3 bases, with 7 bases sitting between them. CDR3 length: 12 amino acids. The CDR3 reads CASSEQDYGYTF. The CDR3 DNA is TGTGCCAGCAGTGAGCAGGACTATGGCTACACCTTC.

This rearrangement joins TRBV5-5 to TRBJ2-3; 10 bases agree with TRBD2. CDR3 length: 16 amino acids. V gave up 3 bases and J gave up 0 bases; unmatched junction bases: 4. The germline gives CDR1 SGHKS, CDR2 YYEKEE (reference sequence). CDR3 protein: CASSWSGGASTDTQYF. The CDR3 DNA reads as TGTGCCAGCAGCTGGAGCGGGGGGGCTAGCACAGATACGCAGTATTTT.

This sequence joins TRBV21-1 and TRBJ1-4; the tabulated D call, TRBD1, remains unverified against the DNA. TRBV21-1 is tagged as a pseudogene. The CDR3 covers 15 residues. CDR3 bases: TGTGCCAGCAGCAATTACAGGGTACGCGGTGAAAAACTGTTTTTT. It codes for CASSNYRVRGEKLFF.